The T cell receptor (beta chain) described here comes from a study of CXCR3-negative and CXCR3-positive naive CD8 T cells. Study information: With about 1.5 +/- 0.3 million reads per library, the TRB reads numbered roughly 140 million in total. Findings and limits, study-wide: Hydrophobicity of TRB CDR3s was greater in CXCR3-positive naive cells than in CXCR3-negative naive cells. Memory cells differed in TRBV-TRBJ usage, but naive CXCR3-negative and CXCR3-positive cells had similar usage.

Through 5' RACE with UMI labels, the TRB cDNA libraries were prepared. Using the 5' RACE reads, TCRdb records one entry per CDR3 protein without DNA. This sample contains some 150,000 distinct CDR3 sequences. Every CD8+ subset sample held 300,000 flow-sorted cells, done in triplicate. Cells that were CD45RO-CCR7+CD27+CD95- constituted naive CD8+ T cells. Looked up from germline, CDR1 is SEHNR and CDR2 is FQNEAQ (reference sequence). The CDR3 is made up of 14 amino acids. Concerning this clonotype: Antigen: not known.

The chain uses TRBV7-9 and TRBJ2-5. The source is a human donor in good health. Some clones in this sample may be carry-over from other donors' samples. Input material: naive CXCR3+ CD8+ T cells from blood. As for subset: CD45RO-CCR7+CD27+CD95- naive CD8+ T cells expressing CXCR3 (TNR3+). CDR3: CASSPSGAQETQYF.